The 22 T cell receptor beta chains listed next were all sequenced from one sample in a study of T cells in Graves' hyperthyroidism and ophthalmopathy. TCR beta CDR3 regions were amplified from RNA transcripts. The primer set for the first-round RT-PCR of the TCR CDR3 was HTBI. One entry per CDR3 protein results from TCRdb running MiXCR on the multiplex PCR reads. The sample has roughly 510,000 distinct CDR3 sequences; around 21% are singletons. Sequencing was carried out using blood. The receptor source for this set is a man aged 18 to 35 with Graves' hyperthyroidism.

This clonotype has a count of ten or more. CDR3 DNA: TGTGCCAGTAGTATGGTCGCGAACACTGAAGCTTTCTTT. Translating gives CASSMVANTEAFF. The genes are TRBV19 and TRBJ1-1; no firm D call. CDR1 is LNHDA, CDR2 SQIVND, per germline (reference sequence). CDR3 length: 13 amino acids. V was pared by 3 bases and J by 1 base, with 6 bases between.

This clonotype was seen ten or more times. The chain links TRBV12-3 or TRBV12-4 to TRBJ1-1, with D perhaps matching TRBD1 (5 bases). Trimming pared 3 bases from V and 3 bases from J, leaving 8 bases between. CDR3 length: 13 amino acids. CDR3 region: CASSFRDYTEAFF. The CDR3 DNA is TGTGCCAGCAGTTTTAGGGACTACACTGAAGCTTTCTTT.

This clonotype appeared a few times. The rearrangement joins TRBV12-3 or TRBV12-4 to TRBJ1-3; D remains ambiguous. The CDR3 covers 15 residues. The V and J ends lost 3 bases and 0 bases respectively, with 9 bases between them. The CDR3 is CASSLGVSSGNTIYF. The DNA of the CDR3 is TGTGCCAGCAGTTTGGGCGTCAGCTCTGGAAACACCATATATTTT.

This clonotype was detected only a few times. The chain recombines TRBV11-2 with TRBJ1-5; 8 positions agree with TRBD1. This CDR3 region has 18 residues. Germline values: CDR1 SGHAT, CDR2 FQNNGV. Unmatched junction bases numbered 14, after V lost 7 bases and J lost 0 bases. The CDR3 DNA reads TGTGCCAGCACTCACCCCCCGGGACAGGAGCTTAGCAATCAGCCCCAGCATTTT. It translates to CASTHPPGQELSNQPQHF.

This clonotype came up many times. CDR3 nucleotides: TGTGCCAGCAGCTACGGGACACCGACTGAAGCTTTCTTT. This encodes CASSYGTPTEAFF. The chain couples TRBV6-5 to TRBJ1-1; a weak D match, TRBD1 (6 bases). The germline V gene has CDR1 MNHEY and CDR2 SVGAGI. The CDR3 has 13 amino acids. V lost 6 bases, J lost 5 bases, and 13 bases lay in between.

The chain is built from TRBV6-1 and TRBJ2-2, with TRBD1 matching 8 bases. The CDR3 loop spans 17 amino acids. Unmatched junction bases numbered 7, after V lost 4 bases and J lost 0 bases. Germline CDR1 reads MNHNS; CDR2 reads SASEGT. The CDR3 protein is CASSGTGRTSNTGELFF. The DNA for the CDR3 is TGTGCCAGCAGTGGGACAGGGCGAACCTCGAACACCGGGGAGCTGTTTTTT.

This clonotype showed up just a few times. The rearrangement joins TRBV4-1 to TRBJ2-7; 7 bases are shared with TRBD1. V shed 1 base, J shed 2 bases, and the junction held 5 bases outside the gene matches. This CDR3 is 15 amino acids long. From germline, CDR1 is MGHRA and CDR2 YSYEKL. CDR3 sequence: CASSQGTGPTYEQYF. DNA for the CDR3: TGCGCCAGCAGCCAAGGGACAGGCCCTACCTACGAGCAGTACTTC.

This clonotype was detected ten times or more. J is TRBJ1-2 and V is TRBV6-1; TRBD1 agrees at 9 bases. V lost 7 bases, J lost 8 bases, and 8 bases stayed unmatched. The CDR3 length is 13 residues. Germline lookup yields CDR1 MNHNS and CDR2 SASEGT. The CDR3 bases are TGTGCCAGCACCTCTTACAGGGGGCAAGGCTACACCTTC. This sequence encodes CASTSYRGQGYTF.

As DNA, the CDR3 is TGTGCCAGCAGCCAATCCGGGGGAAAAAACATTCAGTACTTC. Its protein is CASSQSGGKNIQYF. The V and J genes are TRBV12-3 or TRBV12-4 and TRBJ2-4; D is possibly TRBD2 (6 bases). There are 14 residues in the CDR3. The V end was cut by 6 bases, the J end by 4 bases, with 13 bases between.

This clonotype was counted many times. This chain joins TRBV11-1 and TRBJ2-7; D ambiguous. Germline lookup yields CDR1 SGHAT and CDR2 FQDESV (reference sequence). The CDR3 is made up of 14 amino acids. The V end was cut by 5 bases, the J end by 5 bases, with 16 bases between. CDR3 sequence (DNA): TGTGCCAGCAGCCAGGTCGTGGGCCGGCACGAGCAGTACTTC. Encoded protein: CASSQVVGRHEQYF.

The gene calls are TRBV6-2 or TRBV6-3 and TRBJ2-5, with D possibly matching TRBD2 (5 bases). CDR1 MNHEY and CDR2 SVGEGT come from the germline V gene. This CDR3 is 14 amino acids long. V lost 9 bases, J lost 5 bases, and 19 bases lay in between. The CDR3 reads CARALRGLRETQYF. CDR3 sequence (DNA): TGTGCCAGAGCACTCAGAGGGCTCAGGGAGACCCAGTACTTC.

This clonotype has a count of ten or more. The chain's CDR3 is CASSESRDGAFF. CDR3 DNA: TGTGCCAGCAGTGAATCACGGGACGGAGCTTTCTTT. The chain has TRBV6-1 and TRBJ1-1, with D tentatively TRBD1 (5 bases). Trimming shortened V by 2 bases and J by 10 bases, and 11 bases separated the two germline ends. The CDR3 consists of 12 residues. Germline V lookup: CDR1 MNHNS, CDR2 SASEGT.

In its sample, this clonotype was seen many times. J is TRBJ1-1 and V is TRBV7-2; no firm D call. The CDR3 is made up of 14 amino acids. Trimming took 1 base from V and 1 from J, leaving 7 bases between them. Germline V gene data show CDR1 as SGHTA and CDR2 as FQGNSA. This CDR3 reads CASSLGSENTEAFF. The DNA for the CDR3 is TGTGCCAGCAGCTTAGGCAGCGAGAACACTGAAGCTTTCTTT.

The chain carries TRBV12-5 and TRBJ1-1; 7 bases are shared with TRBD1. Unmatched junction bases numbered 4, after V lost 9 bases and J lost 6 bases. This CDR3 has 11 amino acids. Germline CDR1 reads LGHNT; CDR2 reads FRNRAP. The CDR3 spells CASGGTAEAFF. The CDR3 region has the DNA TGTGCTAGCGGGGGGACAGCTGAAGCTTTCTTT.

This clonotype has just one count. The chain combines TRBV12-3 or TRBV12-4 with TRBJ1-5, with D unresolved. The V end was cut by 1 base, the J end by 0 bases, with 10 bases between. This CDR3 region has 16 residues. The CDR3 loop reads CASSLEWENSNQPQHF. The DNA of the CDR3 is TGTGCCAGCAGTTTAGAGTGGGAGAATAGCAATCAGCCCCAGCATTTT.

J is TRBJ2-2 and V is TRBV11-2; unclear D gene. The ends were cut back, 10 bases at V and 6 bases at J, with 12 bases in the middle. The CDR3 runs 12 residues. In germline, CDR1 is SGHAT, CDR2 FQNNGV. In nucleotides, the CDR3 is TGTGCCACCCTAATCCACCCCGGGGAGCTGTTTTTT. Translation: CATLIHPGELFF.

This chain connects TRBV28 to TRBJ2-5; a weak D match, TRBD2 (6 bases). The CDR3 runs 14 residues. Germline-derived CDR1 and CDR2 are MDHEN and SYDVKM. The V end was cut by 6 bases, the J end by 2 bases, with 13 bases between. Here the CDR3 DNA reads TGTGCCAGCAGCCCGGGACTCATACAAGAGACCCAGTACTTC. This translates into CASSPGLIQETQYF.

The V call is TRBV30, the J call TRBJ2-2; TRBD1 aligns across 9 bases. This CDR3 region has 16 residues. Germline V lookup: CDR1 GTSNPN, CDR2 SVGIG (reference sequence). Trimming at V came to 0 bases and at J to 0 bases, leaving 2 bases not matched to a gene. The CDR3 DNA sequence: TGTGCCTGGAGTGTACAGGGGGCCTCGAACACCGGGGAGCTGTTTTTT. It encodes CAWSVQGASNTGELFF.

This clonotype was counted at least ten times. V is TRBV25-1 and J is TRBJ1-5; no definite D call. Looked up from germline, CDR1 is MGHDK and CDR2 is SYGVNS. The length of the CDR3 is 14 residues. Trimming removed 7 bases at V and 0 bases at J, with 10 bases between. Here the CDR3 reads CASTDRHSNQPQHF. The CDR3 nucleotides read TGTGCCAGCACCGACCGTCATAGCAATCAGCCCCAGCATTTT.

This clonotype was observed many times. The rearrangement joins TRBV6-1 to TRBJ1-1, with unresolved D. The CDR3 has 13 residues. Between the trimmed V and J ends, which lost 4 bases and 0 bases, there was a span of 6 bases. Germline V CDR1 and CDR2: MNHNS, SASEGT. The CDR3 reads CASSAALNTEAFF. As DNA, the CDR3 is TGTGCCAGCAGTGCAGCCTTGAACACTGAAGCTTTCTTT.

The V call is TRBV12-3 or TRBV12-4, the J call TRBJ1-1; D is perhaps TRBD1 (5 bases). V lost 5 bases and J lost 1, with 14 bases in between. The CDR3 is 15 amino acids. The CDR3 DNA reads TGTGCCAGCAGTACATCCGGGGGGGGGAACACTGAAGCTTTCTTT. This codes for CASSTSGGGNTEAFF.

The J gene is TRBJ2-7, the V gene TRBV6-2 or TRBV6-3; TRBD1 agrees at 11 bases. The CDR3 is 16 residues long. With V trimmed by 7 bases and J by 6 bases, 14 bases remained unmatched. CDR1 and CDR2 (germline): MNHEY, SVGEGT. The DNA for the CDR3 is TGTGCCAGCACCGAAGGACGGACAGGGGGCATTGGCGAGCAGTACTTC. Translating it yields CASTEGRTGGIGEQYF.